These 13 T cell receptor beta chains came from one sample sequenced in a study of blood T cell repertoires in COVID-19. Repertoires were generated with immunoSEQ multiplex PCR, while TCRdb's copy carries only in-frame clones and drops some. The table includes fewer than 200,000 clones, approximately 92% detected once. The specimen sequenced was peripheral blood. These receptors all come from a woman aged 50 to 60 with acute or convalescent COVID-19.

CDR3 residues: CASSSGVGWEKLFF. DNA for the CDR3: TGTGCCAGCAGTTCAGGGGTAGGATGGGAAAAACTGTTTTTT. V gene TRBV7-9 combines with J gene TRBJ1-4, with a tentative D call TRBD1 (6 bases). Trimming cost V 6 bases and J 8 bases, with 16 bases left between them. CDR3 length equals 14 residues. The germline V gene has CDR1 SEHNR and CDR2 FQNEAQ (reference sequence). The full variable domain, completed using reference TRBV7-9 and TRBJ1-4, is DTGVSQNPRHKITKRGQNVTFRCDPISEHNRLYWYRQTLGQGPEFLTYFQNEAQLEKSRLLSDRFSAERPKGSFSTLEIQRTEQGDSAMYLCASSSGVGWEKLFFGSGTQLSVL.

The chain has TRBV4-1 and TRBJ1-1; TRBD1 agrees at 8 bases. This CDR3 contains 18 residues. Germline V gives CDR1 MGHRA, CDR2 YSYEKL. The V and J ends lost 5 bases and 0 bases, in that order; junction bases with no gene match: 14. The CDR3 is CASSSQGAKSFMNTEAFF. In nucleotides, the CDR3 is TGCGCCAGCAGCTCCCAGGGGGCCAAGTCGTTTATGAACACTGAAGCTTTCTTT.

The V gene is TRBV12-3 or TRBV12-4, the J gene TRBJ2-1; the match to TRBD2 covers 8 bases. V trimming: 5 bases; J trimming: 9 bases; junction bases outside the gene matches: 6. The CDR3 has 13 amino acids. The CDR3 DNA reads TGTGCCAGCAGTACCAGCGGGAGAGGTGAGCAGTTCTTC. This encodes CASSTSGRGEQFF.

The rearrangement joins TRBV7-8 to TRBJ1-4; a weak D match, TRBD1 (5 bases). Looked up from germline, CDR1 is SGHVS and CDR2 is FQNEAQ. The CDR3 has 13 residues. V was clipped by 1 base and J by 8 bases, with 8 bases between them. CDR3 sequence reads: CASSLGRVEKLFF. The CDR3 coding sequence is TGTGCCAGCAGCTTAGGCAGGGTAGAAAAACTGTTTTTT.

The chain recombines TRBV5-4 with TRBJ1-6; tentatively, D is TRBD1 (5 bases). CDR3 length equals 14 residues. V was pared by 4 bases and J by 9 bases, with 14 bases between. Germline loops: CDR1 SGHNT, CDR2 YYREEE (reference sequence). This CDR3 is CASSPHGGSSPLHF. CDR3 in DNA: TGTGCCAGCAGCCCCCATGGGGGGAGTTCACCCCTCCACTTT. The full variable domain, with the rest looked up from reference TRBV5-4 and TRBJ1-6, is ETGVTQSPTHLIKTRGQQVTLRCSSQSGHNTVSWYQQALGQGPQFIFQYYREEENGRGNFPPRFSGLQFPNYSSELNVNALELDDSALYLCASSPHGGSSPLHFGNGTRLTVT.

V gene TRBV11-2 combines with J gene TRBJ2-2, with 10 bases that match TRBD2. Trimming removed 5 bases from V and 4 bases from J; junction bases left unmatched: 4. The CDR3 contains 15 residues. CDR1 and CDR2 from the germline V gene are SGHAT and FQNNGV. The chain's CDR3 is CASSHLAGVTGELFF. DNA of the CDR3: TGTGCCAGCAGCCACCTAGCGGGAGTCACCGGGGAGCTGTTTTTT.

V gene TRBV18 combines with J gene TRBJ2-7; 8 bases match TRBD1. This CDR3 comprises 14 residues. Per germline, CDR1 KGHSH and CDR2 LQKENI. Trimming cost V 5 bases and J 2 bases; bases outside gene matches: 5. CDR3 in amino acids: CASSSGTGPYEQYF. The CDR3 coding sequence is TGTGCCAGCTCATCCGGGACAGGACCCTACGAGCAGTACTTC.

The rearrangement joins TRBV7-8 to TRBJ2-2; D perhaps matches TRBD1 (6 bases). Trimming left V 5 bases short and J 8 bases short, with 21 bases between. The CDR3 runs 16 residues. The germline V gene has CDR1 SGHVS and CDR2 FQNEAQ. The CDR3 sequence is CASSPPGVGRGGELFF. The DNA for the CDR3 is TGTGCCAGCAGCCCCCCGGGCGTCGGTAGGGGGGGGGAGCTGTTTTTT.

The chain couples TRBV7-2 to TRBJ2-1, with 7 bases identical to TRBD2. Germline CDR1 is SGHTA and CDR2 is FQGNSA. The CDR3 covers 16 residues. V lost 0 bases, J lost 5 bases, and 7 bases stayed unmatched. The CDR3 region is CASSLAGSGENNEQFF. CDR3 in DNA: TGTGCCAGCAGCTTAGCAGGGAGCGGGGAGAACAATGAGCAGTTCTTC. Full variable domain (remainder filled in from reference TRBV7-2 and TRBJ2-1): GAGVSQSPSNKVTEKGKDVELRCDPISGHTALYWYRQSLGQGLEFLIYFQGNSAPDKSGLPSDRFSAERTGGSVSTLTIQRTQQEDSAVYLCASSLAGSGENNEQFFGPGTRLTVL.

The chain links TRBV27 to TRBJ1-2; TRBD1 matches at 9 bases. CDR1 is MNHEY, CDR2 SMNVEV, per germline (reference sequence). The CDR3 totals 17 residues. With 4 bases clipped from V and 7 bases from J, the junction kept 16 bases outside the gene matches. CDR3 in amino acids: CASSSLTGGIGISGYTF. The CDR3 bases are TGTGCCAGCAGTTCTCTCACAGGGGGCATCGGAATATCTGGCTACACCTTC.

The chain couples TRBV6-5 to TRBJ2-5; 7 nucleotides line up with TRBD2. J lost 5 bases, V lost 4 bases, and 10 bases had no gene match. Germline V gives CDR1 MNHEY, CDR2 SVGAGI. This CDR3 comprises 15 residues. CDR3 loop: CASSFSEGGPETQYF. CDR3 nucleotide sequence: TGTGCCAGCAGTTTTTCTGAGGGAGGGCCGGAGACCCAGTACTTC.

V gene TRBV4-3 combines with J gene TRBJ2-7; TRBD1 matches at 7 bases. Looked up from germline, CDR1 is LGHNA and CDR2 is YSLEER. Germline trimming cut 0 bases from V and 3 bases from J; bases unmatched to any gene: 8. The CDR3 length is 16 residues. The CDR3 nucleotides are TGCGCCAGCAGCCAAGAGGTACAGGGGCCATACTACGAGCAGTACTTC. It translates to CASSQEVQGPYYEQYF.

V gene TRBV27 combines with J gene TRBJ1-2, with D possibly being TRBD1 (5 bases). The V gene's germline CDR1 is MNHEY and CDR2 SMNVEV (reference sequence). Trimming removed 6 bases at V and 6 bases at J, with 14 bases between. CDR3 length equals 13 residues. This CDR3 is CASSPLGENGYTF. Here the CDR3 DNA reads TGTGCCAGCAGCCCCCTAGGGGAAAATGGCTACACCTTC.